This TCR beta chain was recorded in a study of a mutant IDH1 vaccine in newly diagnosed glioma. Across the whole study: Visits designated V12 and V13 were conducted at weeks 35 and 47, respectively. Study conclusions and caveats: Among all patients, vaccine-induced immune responses occurred in around 95%.

TCRdb's copy holds only in-frame clones and misses some; the assay was immunoSEQ multiplex PCR. The table has about 50,000 clones, 84% seen once; the top ten hold about 4.3%. As to time point: week 47, end of study. In the vaccine, a single dose held 300 ug of the mutant IDH1 20-mer peptide, along with topical imiquimod. Administration of eight vaccinations to patients took place in weeks 1, 3, 5, 7, 11, 15, 19, 23. The donors had new WHO grade 3 or 4 astrocytomas; these were IDH1-mutant and ATRX-lost. Germline CDR1 is GTSNPN and CDR2 is SVGIG (reference sequence). There are 11 residues in the CDR3. The V gene lost 8 bases and the J gene lost 6 bases, with 13 bases spanning the gap. A remark on this clone: The antigen is unknown.

The input for sequencing was PBMCs, taken from a glioma patient whose treatment included an IDH1 peptide vaccine. The clonotype comes from a woman in her thirties with glioma. Some clones in this sample may be carry-over from other donors' samples. The rearrangement uses TRBV30 and TRBJ1-2; D not certain. CDR3 bases: TGTGCCCGAGATCAGTCGGATGGCTACACCTTC. It codes for CARDQSDGYTF.